These 22 T cell receptor beta chains were sequenced from one sample in a study of blood T cell repertoires in COVID-19. The method was immunoSEQ multiplex PCR; TCRdb's version includes in-frame clones alone and lacks a portion of them. The table includes hundreds of thousands of clones, around 88% detected once. The sequencing input was PBMCs or T cells enriched from blood (not recorded which). The receptors were sampled from a woman aged 35 to 49 who had recovered from COVID-19.

The J gene is TRBJ2-1, the V gene TRBV27, with D possibly TRBD2 on 6 matching bases. CDR1 is MNHEY, CDR2 SMNVEV, per germline (reference sequence). There are 16 residues in the CDR3. V dropped 0 bases and J dropped 8 bases, with 17 bases sitting between them. For the CDR3, the DNA is TGTGCCAGCAGTTTATCGCCGGGACTGATAAGCGATGAGCAGTTCTTC. It translates to CASSLSPGLISDEQFF.

The genes are TRBV6-2 or TRBV6-3 and TRBJ2-3, with a possible D match to TRBD2 (5 bases). The CDR3 is made up of 17 amino acids. V shed 2 bases and J shed 1 base, with 16 bases lying between them. CDR1 is MNHEY, CDR2 SVGEGT, per germline. For the CDR3, the DNA is TGTGCCAGCAGTTACGGACCTAAGCGGAGCGGCACAGATACGCAGTATTTT. Its protein product is CASSYGPKRSGTDTQYF.

The chain recombines TRBV5-1 with TRBJ1-3; a possible D gene is TRBD1 (6 bases). This CDR3 is built from 15 residues. Germline CDR1 and CDR2: SGHRS and YFSETQ. The ends were cut back, 2 bases at V and 0 bases at J, with 9 bases in the middle. CDR3 sequence (DNA): TGCGCCAGCAGCTTACAGGGAGACTCTGGAAACACCATATATTTT. As protein: CASSLQGDSGNTIYF.

The V gene is TRBV6-5, the J gene TRBJ2-3; TRBD2 aligns across 7 bases. The CDR3 is made up of 15 amino acids. The junction had 8 bases not matched to a gene; V was cut back by 6 bases and J by 2 bases. The germline gives CDR1 MNHEY, CDR2 SVGAGI. DNA for the CDR3: TGTGCCAGCAGGGAGCTAGCGGAGTACACAGATACGCAGTATTTT. Its translation: CASRELAEYTDTQYF.

The rearrangement uses TRBV19 and TRBJ2-2; D perhaps matches TRBD1 (5 bases). CDR1 is LNHDA and CDR2 is SQIVND in the germline V gene (reference sequence). The CDR3 loop spans 16 amino acids. V was trimmed by 3 bases and J by 5 bases, leaving 16 bases between them. The CDR3 coding sequence is TGTGCCAGTAGTATCGGCAGGGCTAGGTTGACCGGGGAGCTGTTTTTT. It is translated as CASSIGRARLTGELFF.

The chain employs TRBV7-2 and TRBJ1-1; weak D call: TRBD1 (6 bases). The germline V gene has CDR1 SGHTA and CDR2 FQGNSA. This CDR3 spans 14 amino acids. V lost 1 base, J lost 4 bases, and 10 bases lay in between. CDR3 loop: CASSLVQGFTEAFF. The CDR3 region has the DNA TGTGCCAGCAGCTTAGTGCAGGGGTTCACTGAAGCTTTCTTT.

The gene calls are TRBV3-1 (or the pseudogene TRBV3-2) and TRBJ2-6, with 8 bases identical to TRBD1. The germline CDR1 and CDR2 sequences are LGHDT and YNNKEL (reference sequence). The CDR3 spans 16 residues. V was clipped by 4 bases and J by 3 bases; unmatched bases: 5. The CDR3 sequence is CASSLRTGFGANVLTF. The CDR3 DNA follows: TGTGCCAGCAGCCTGAGGACAGGGTTTGGGGCCAACGTCCTGACTTTC.

The J gene is TRBJ1-2, the V gene TRBV4-1; tentative D call: TRBD1 (5 bases). Germline CDR1 MGHRA, CDR2 YSYEKL. CDR3 length: 16 amino acids. V was trimmed by 1 base and J by 5 bases, leaving 17 bases between them. The CDR3 DNA is TGCGCCAGCAGCCAAGCTTCGTCGGTAGGGACTTATGGCTACACCTTC. It translates to CASSQASSVGTYGYTF.

The rearrangement joins TRBV2 to TRBJ2-7, with a possible D match to TRBD2 (6 bases). The V gene lost 8 bases and the J gene lost 3 bases, with 11 bases spanning the gap. This CDR3 has 12 residues. In germline, CDR1 is SNHLY, CDR2 FYNNEI. This CDR3 is CASGGTYYEQYF. In nucleotides, the CDR3 is TGTGCCAGCGGGGGGACTTACTACGAGCAGTACTTC.

This clone has just one count. The CDR3 is CASSSEGVAGEGTGELFF. Here the CDR3 DNA reads TGTGCCAGCAGCTCCGAGGGAGTAGCGGGAGAGGGTACCGGGGAGCTGTTTTTT. The chain carries TRBV7-9 and TRBJ2-2, with 9 bases identical to TRBD2. The CDR3 has 18 residues. Trimming removed 4 bases from V and 5 bases from J; junction bases left unmatched: 14. CDR1 is SEHNR and CDR2 is FQNEAQ in the germline V gene (reference sequence).

This clone was seen a few times. This chain joins TRBV28 and TRBJ1-2; a weak D match, TRBD1 (5 bases). Germline V CDR1 and CDR2: MDHEN, SYDVKM. The CDR3 extends over 11 amino acids. The ends were cut back, 6 bases at V and 5 bases at J, with 7 bases in the middle. CDR3 sequence reads: CASSPGYGYTF. DNA for the CDR3: TGTGCCAGCAGCCCAGGGTATGGCTACACCTTC.

This chain joins TRBV19 and TRBJ2-2; D remains ambiguous. Per the germline V gene, CDR1 is LNHDA and CDR2 is SQIVND (reference sequence). V lost 1 base, J lost 4 bases, and 10 bases lay in between. The CDR3 runs 15 residues. The CDR3 DNA sequence: TGTGCCAGTAGTATAGGGCAGGTGGGCACCGGGGAGCTGTTTTTT. This sequence encodes CASSIGQVGTGELFF.

This chain uses TRBV6-2 or TRBV6-3 with TRBJ1-2; 8 bases match TRBD1. The CDR3 sequence is 15 residues long. The J segment lost 2 bases and the V segment lost 2 bases, leaving 4 bases of the junction unmatched. CDR1 and CDR2 from the germline V gene are MNHEY and SVGEGT. The CDR3 protein is CASSYVDRDNYGYTF. The CDR3 region has the DNA TGTGCCAGCAGTTACGTGGACAGGGACAACTATGGCTACACCTTC.

The chain couples TRBV15 to TRBJ2-4; a weak D match, TRBD2 (5 bases). Trimming pared 1 base from V and 0 bases from J, leaving 10 bases between. From germline, CDR1 is LNHNV and CDR2 YYDKDF (reference sequence). The CDR3 covers 16 residues. In DNA form, the CDR3 reads TGTGCCACCAGCAGAGCGGGGAGTGGAGCCAAAAACATTCAGTACTTC. It specifies CATSRAGSGAKNIQYF.

This clone was seen a handful of times. The chain couples TRBV29-1 to TRBJ2-5; TRBD1 matches at 9 bases. Germline loops: CDR1 SQVTM, CDR2 ANQGSEA. Trimming removed 2 bases from V and 5 bases from J; junction bases left unmatched: 15. The CDR3 is 17 residues long. The CDR3 DNA reads TGCAGCGTTGAAAGTGGACAGGGGACGATAGGATTTGAGACCCAGTACTTC. Translating it yields CSVESGQGTIGFETQYF.

CDR3 nucleotides: TGCAGTGGGACAGATGTGAGGGAGCAGTACTTC. Protein product: CSGTDVREQYF. The chain carries TRBV20-1 and TRBJ2-7; D may be TRBD1 (6 bases). CDR1 is DFQATT and CDR2 is SNEGSKA in the germline V gene (reference sequence). V lost 7 bases to trimming and J lost 7 bases, with 14 bases between them. The CDR3 contains 11 residues.

The V gene is TRBV6-2 or TRBV6-3, the J gene TRBJ2-7; TRBD2 agrees at 9 bases. The CDR3 sequence is 17 residues long. CDR1 and CDR2 (germline): MNHEY, SVGEGT. V shed 0 bases, J shed 2 bases, and the junction held 8 bases outside the gene matches. The CDR3 protein is CASSYSSGGSLTYEQYF. CDR3 bases: TGTGCCAGCAGTTACTCTAGCGGGGGTTCCCTCACCTACGAGCAGTACTTC.

The V and J genes are TRBV2 and TRBJ2-2, with TRBD1 matching 7 bases. After removal of 4 bases from V and 4 bases from J, the junction contained 3 bases not matched to a gene. Germline V gene lookup returns CDR1 SNHLY and CDR2 FYNNEI. CDR3 length: 14 residues. CDR3 amino acids: CASSAQGVTGELFF. The CDR3 nucleotides read TGTGCCAGCAGTGCTCAGGGGGTCACCGGGGAGCTGTTTTTT.

The chain couples TRBV3-1 (or the pseudogene TRBV3-2) to TRBJ2-1, with 13 bases identical to TRBD2. V gave up 1 base and J gave up 10 bases; unmatched junction bases: 16. CDR3 length: 19 amino acids. Germline V lookup: CDR1 LGHDT, CDR2 YNNKEL (reference sequence). This CDR3 is CASSQGTSGRGGVRREQFF. The CDR3 nucleotides read TGTGCCAGCAGCCAAGGGACTAGCGGGAGAGGGGGGGTACGCAGGGAGCAGTTCTTC.

This clone has only one observation. The V gene is TRBV30, the J gene TRBJ1-4; D remains ambiguous. This CDR3 has 14 residues. The V end lost 2 bases, the J end lost 3 bases, and 10 bases lay between the germline ends. CDR1 and CDR2 (germline): GTSNPN, SVGIG (reference sequence). The CDR3 sequence is CAWSILSSNEKLFF. In DNA form, the CDR3 reads TGTGCCTGGAGTATCCTCAGTTCTAATGAAAAACTGTTTTTT.

The chain carries TRBV28 and TRBJ1-1; possibly TRBD1 for D (5 bases). Germline V gives CDR1 MDHEN, CDR2 SYDVKM. The V end lost 5 bases, the J end lost 6 bases, and 19 bases lay between the germline ends. The CDR3 contains 15 residues. As DNA, the CDR3 is TGTGCCAGCAGTCTCCTCGGTTCGGGGGTTGCTGAAGCTTTCTTT. Translation gives CASSLLGSGVAEAFF. The entire variable domain, with the rest obtained from reference TRBV28 and TRBJ1-1, is as follows: DVKVTQSSRYLVKRTGEKVFLECVQDMDHENMFWYRQDPGLGLRLIYFSYDVKMKEKGDIPEGYSVSREKKERFSLILESASTNQTSMYLCASSLLGSGVAEAFFGQGTRLTVV.

Note on this clone: Other DNA sequences in the same sample also yield this CDR3. The chain carries TRBV30 and TRBJ1-5; D is unresolved. Trimming left V 0 bases short and J 4 bases short, with 7 bases between. CDR1 and CDR2 (germline): GTSNPN, SVGIG (reference sequence). CDR3 length equals 13 residues. CDR3 nucleotide sequence: TGTGCCTGGAGTGTACGCGGGAATCAGCCCCAGCATTTT. Translating it yields CAWSVRGNQPQHF.